Listed below are T cell receptor beta chains from one sample, sequenced in a study of blood T cell repertoires in COVID-19. TCRdb's copy holds only in-frame clones and misses some; the assay was immunoSEQ multiplex PCR. The table has about 400,000 clones, more than 80% seen once. Sequences were obtained from peripheral blood. The origin of the receptors is a woman between 25 and 40 years old with active or convalescent COVID-19. The CDR3 runs from the conserved cysteine through the conserved F or W. The D gene is left open where the match is weak. Size is omitted from some rows. Given values are once, few, many or a class for expanded clones.

d_gene	j_gene	abundance	v_gene	CDR3aa	CDR3nt
TRBD1	TRBJ2-7	.	TRBV30	CAWSVGTGHEQYF	TGTGCCTGGAGTGTGGGGACAGGGCACGAGCAGTACTTC
.	TRBJ1-6	.	TRBV7-9	CASSVMGRGNSPLHF	TGTGCCAGCAGCGTAATGGGCAGGGGAAATTCACCCCTCCACTTT
.	TRBJ1-2	.	TRBV29-1	CSVGGGLGDRNYGYTF	TGCAGCGTCGGCGGGGGTCTAGGAGACAGGAACTATGGCTACACCTTC
TRBD1	TRBJ2-3	.	TRBV11-2	CASSLVHRGSRDTQYF	TGTGCCAGCAGCTTAGTTCACAGGGGGTCCCGGGATACGCAGTATTTT
.	TRBJ2-3	.	TRBV27	CASSRLGGGDTQYF	TGTGCCAGCAGTCGACTTGGTGGGGGGGATACGCAGTATTTT
.	TRBJ2-7	few	TRBV3-1/TRBV3-2	CASSQGATYEQYF	TGTGCCAGCAGCCAAGGCGCGACCTACGAGCAGTACTTC
.	TRBJ2-5	.	TRBV6-5	CASSYSTSAGETQYF	TGTGCCAGCAGTTACTCGACAAGTGCGGGGGAGACCCAGTACTTC
.	TRBJ1-2	.	TRBV19	CASSPTSGLLGNYGYTF	TGTGCCAGTAGCCCCACCTCGGGACTCCTTGGGAACTATGGCTACACCTTC
TRBD1	TRBJ1-1	.	TRBV7-8	CASSLKWTGGLDTEAFF	TGTGCCAGCAGCTTAAAATGGACAGGGGGCCTGGACACTGAAGCTTTCTTT
.	TRBJ2-1	.	TRBV6-5	CASSYSMASSSNEQFF	TGTGCCAGCAGTTACTCGATGGCCTCCTCTAGTAATGAGCAGTTCTTC
.	TRBJ1-1	.	TRBV19	CASSIRLQGEANTEAFF	TGTGCCAGTAGTATAAGGTTGCAGGGTGAGGCGAACACTGAAGCTTTCTTT
.	TRBJ2-1	.	TRBV11-2	CASSHGLLRNEQFF	TGTGCCAGCAGTCACGGGTTACTTCGCAATGAGCAGTTCTTC
TRBD1	TRBJ1-6	.	TRBV27	CASSLGTVSYNSPLHF	TGTGCCAGCAGCCTCGGGACAGTATCCTATAATTCACCCCTCCACTTT
.	TRBJ1-2	.	TRBV6-5	CASSLPGYGYTF	TGTGCCAGCAGTCTACCGGGCTATGGCTACACCTTC
TRBD2	TRBJ2-1	.	TRBV5-4	CASSLSGRASYNEQFF	TGTGCCAGCAGTCTTAGCGGGAGGGCGTCCTACAATGAGCAGTTCTTC
.	TRBJ1-5	.	TRBV19	CASSEQGPGPQHF	TGTGCCAGTAGTGAGCAGGGGCCCGGGCCCCAGCATTTT
TRBD1	TRBJ1-6	.	TRBV6-5	CASCQGASSPLHF	TGTGCCAGCTGTCAGGGGGCAAGTTCACCCCTCCACTTT
.	TRBJ1-2	.	TRBV5-1	CASSLVAGGHYGYTF	TGCGCCAGCAGCTTGGTAGCGGGGGGCCACTATGGCTACACCTTC
TRBD2	TRBJ2-1	.	TRBV7-9	CASSYLAGSINEQFF	TGTGCCAGCAGCTACCTAGCGGGAAGTATCAATGAGCAGTTCTTC
.	TRBJ2-2	.	TRBV6-5	CASRTVANTGELFF	TGTGCCAGTCGGACTGTTGCGAACACCGGGGAGCTGTTTTTT
.	TRBJ1-1	.	TRBV6-5	CASSYSQGNTEAFF	TGTGCCAGCAGTTACTCACAGGGGAACACTGAAGCTTTCTTT
.	TRBJ1-5	.	TRBV14	CASSQVIGSMPQHF	TGTGCCAGCAGCCAAGTTATCGGGTCCATGCCCCAGCATTTT
.	TRBJ2-1	.	TRBV21-1	CASSRLGLAGGPEQFF	TGTGCCAGCAGCAGACTGGGACTAGCGGGAGGGCCCGAGCAGTTCTTC